These 29 T cell receptor beta chains share one sample of origin, sequenced in a study of beta chain features in type 1 diabetes. Study-wide results and limits: Researchers report that Type 1 diabetes patients had moderately but significantly shorter TCRB CDR3s across all four CD4+ subsets.

These TCRs are of unknown antigen specificity. The sequenced template was cDNA made from the entire isolated RNA. Profiled with immunoSEQ multiplex PCR; TCRdb holds only in-frame clones, not every one. The table has approximately 730,000 clones, about an eighth seen once. Sequenced material: naive CD4+ T cells from blood. All receptors derive from a young man with type 1 diabetes.

The CDR3 region has the DNA TGTGCCAGCAGCCATCCAACCGGAGGGGCCGGCAATGAGCAGTTCTTC. Residues: CASSHPTGGAGNEQFF. The rearrangement links TRBV11-3 to TRBJ2-1; D is perhaps TRBD2 (6 bases). This CDR3 spans 16 amino acids. Trimming removed 5 bases at V and 6 bases at J, with 20 bases between. The germline V gene has CDR1 SGHNT and CDR2 YENEEA.

The chain joins TRBV5-1 to TRBJ2-1; tentative D call: TRBD2 (6 bases). The CDR3 runs to 16 residues. V was shortened by 1 base and J by 0 bases, with 11 bases between the two germline ends. Germline CDR1 SGHRS, CDR2 YFSETQ. The chain's CDR3 is CASSLSAGSSYNEQFF. CDR3 nucleotide sequence: TGCGCCAGCAGCTTGTCGGCCGGGAGCTCCTACAATGAGCAGTTCTTC.

This clone appeared a few times. This chain links TRBV28 with TRBJ1-1; D call uncertain. Between the trimmed V and J ends, which lost 3 bases and 5 bases, there was a span of 7 bases. Germline V gene lookup returns CDR1 MDHEN and CDR2 SYDVKM. The CDR3 totals 12 residues. The CDR3 nucleotides read TGTGCCAGCAGTTTTGGAGGGACTGAAGCTTTCTTT. Translating gives CASSFGGTEAFF.

The rearrangement links TRBV30 to TRBJ1-5; tentatively, D is TRBD1 (5 bases). The ends were cut back, 3 bases at V and 1 base at J, with 10 bases in the middle. The length of the CDR3 is 14 residues. Per germline, CDR1 GTSNPN and CDR2 SVGIG (reference sequence). The CDR3: CAWRPDRSNQPQHF. The CDR3 DNA is TGTGCCTGGAGACCCGACAGAAGCAATCAGCCCCAGCATTTT.

This chain uses TRBV6-1 with TRBJ2-1; TRBD1 matches at 7 bases. CDR3 length: 16 amino acids. V trimming: 4 bases; J trimming: 2 bases; junction bases outside the gene matches: 8. The germline V gene encodes CDR1 MNHNS and CDR2 SASEGT. Here the CDR3 DNA reads TGTGCCAGCAGTGGACTACAGGGGATTGCCTACAATGAGCAGTTCTTC. Amino acids: CASSGLQGIAYNEQFF.

This clone came up a few times. The CDR3 DNA is TGTGCCAGCTCATACGGGACAACGAACACCGGGGAGCTGTTTTTT. Translating gives CASSYGTTNTGELFF. The rearrangement joins TRBV18 to TRBJ2-2; D perhaps matches TRBD1 (6 bases). The CDR3 spans 15 residues. The germline V and J ends were trimmed by 5 bases and 0 bases, with 10 bases remaining between them. Germline V CDR1 and CDR2: KGHSH, LQKENI.

J is TRBJ2-2 and V is TRBV18, with D tentatively TRBD1 (5 bases). The V end lost 0 bases, the J end lost 10 bases, and 9 bases lay between the germline ends. From germline, CDR1 is KGHSH and CDR2 LQKENI. The CDR3 covers 13 residues. CDR3 sequence reads: CASSPPGAVELFF. The DNA for the CDR3 is TGTGCCAGCTCACCACCTGGGGCCGTGGAGCTGTTTTTT.

J is TRBJ2-5 and V is TRBV27, with a possible D match to TRBD1 (6 bases). CDR1 is MNHEY, CDR2 SMNVEV, per germline (reference sequence). Between the trimmed V and J ends, which lost 4 bases and 4 bases, there was a span of 13 bases. The CDR3 consists of 14 residues. In nucleotides, the CDR3 is TGTGCCAGCAGTTCTACAGGGATTCGAGAGACCCAGTACTTC. This translates into CASSSTGIRETQYF.

This clone was seen a few times. The rearrangement links TRBV5-4 to TRBJ1-1; no firm D call. CDR1 and CDR2 (germline): SGHNT, YYREEE (reference sequence). V was trimmed by 2 bases and J by 2 bases, leaving 4 bases between them. The CDR3 sequence is 12 residues long. The CDR3 reads CASSFGNTEAFF. CDR3 DNA: TGTGCCAGCAGCTTCGGCAACACTGAAGCTTTCTTT.

This clone was seen a few times. V and J are TRBV7-2 and TRBJ1-2; D is uncertain. With 5 bases removed from V and 5 bases from J, the gap between germline ends came to 6 bases. Germline loops: CDR1 SGHTA, CDR2 FQGNSA. This CDR3 contains 11 residues. The CDR3 loop is CASSPAYGYTF. The DNA of the CDR3 is TGTGCCAGCAGCCCTGCTTATGGCTACACCTTC.

This clone has only a few counts. The chain employs TRBV6-5 and TRBJ1-5, with 7 bases identical to TRBD1. J gave up 2 bases and V 8 bases, and 9 bases lay outside the gene matches. The CDR3 has 15 residues. Germline assignment: CDR1 MNHEY and CDR2 SVGAGI. CDR3 loop: CASGDRESRNQPQHF. The CDR3 nucleotides are TGTGCCAGCGGCGACAGGGAGAGTCGCAATCAGCCCCAGCATTTT.

V is TRBV5-4 and J is TRBJ2-3; 12 nucleotides agree with TRBD2. V gave up 0 bases and J gave up 5 bases; unmatched junction bases: 7. The CDR3 contains 17 residues. Germline V lookup: CDR1 SGHNT, CDR2 YYREEE (reference sequence). The CDR3 bases are TGTGCCAGCAGCTTGGATCCGACTAGCGGGGGCCTAGATACGCAGTATTTT. Protein sequence: CASSLDPTSGGLDTQYF.

The CDR3 loop reads CASSLANHDQETQYF. CDR3 nucleotides: TGTGCCAGCAGCTTGGCCAACCACGACCAAGAGACCCAGTACTTC. The V gene is TRBV5-8, the J gene TRBJ2-5; D remains unclear. The CDR3 loop spans 15 amino acids. V gave up 0 bases and J gave up 0 bases, with 9 bases separating them. Germline V gene data show CDR1 as SGHTS and CDR2 as YDEGEE. Together with reference TRBV5-8 and TRBJ2-5, the CDR3 gives the full variable domain: EAGVTQSPTHLIKTRGQQATLRCSPISGHTSVYWYQQALGLGLQFLLWYDEGEERNRGNFPPRFSGRQFPNYSSELNVNALELEDSALYLCASSLANHDQETQYFGPGTRLLVL.

The chain links TRBV4-1 to TRBJ1-3; D possibly corresponds to TRBD1 (5 bases). Germline CDR1 MGHRA, CDR2 YSYEKL. The length of the CDR3 is 15 residues. The ends were cut back, 1 base at V and 4 bases at J, with 11 bases in the middle. The CDR3 DNA sequence: TGCGCCAGCAGCCAAGTGGGAGGGGCGGGAAACACCATATATTTT. Translating gives CASSQVGGAGNTIYF.

The chain has TRBV7-9 and TRBJ2-1; D is possibly TRBD1 (5 bases). CDR3 size: 13 residues. Looked up from germline, CDR1 is SEHNR and CDR2 is FQNEAQ (reference sequence). V lost 4 bases and J 9 bases, leaving 13 bases between the germline ends. CDR3 DNA sequence: TGTGCCAGCAGCTACCCCCCGGACATTGAGCAGTTCTTC. It yields the protein CASSYPPDIEQFF.

The gene calls are TRBV7-9 and TRBJ2-6; 7 positions agree with TRBD2. Unmatched junction bases numbered 15, after V lost 7 bases and J lost 0 bases. Germline V gene data show CDR1 as SEHNR and CDR2 as FQNEAQ (reference sequence). The CDR3 runs to 19 residues. In DNA form, the CDR3 reads TGTGCCAGCACCACCCCACGGGGAGGGATATCCTCTGGGGCCAACGTCCTGACTTTC. It codes for CASTTPRGGISSGANVLTF.

The chain uses TRBV5-1 and TRBJ2-1, with 12 bases identical to TRBD1. The CDR3 runs to 17 residues. The germline V gene encodes CDR1 SGHRS and CDR2 YFSETQ. V shed 0 bases, J shed 3 bases, and the junction held 4 bases outside the gene matches. As DNA, the CDR3 is TGCGCCAGCAGCTTGGTCGGGACAGGGGGCATCTACAATGAGCAGTTCTTC. Its translation is CASSLVGTGGIYNEQFF.

In this sample, this clone turned up a few times. The chain uses TRBV7-3 and TRBJ2-3, with TRBD1 matching over 7 bases. Per the germline V gene, CDR1 is SGHTA and CDR2 is FQGTGA. CDR3 length: 14 residues. With V trimmed by 9 bases and J by 6 bases, 12 bases remained unmatched. CDR3 nucleotide sequence: TGTGCCAGTAACAGGGGTGGGGCTGGTGATACGCAGTATTTT. This sequence encodes CASNRGGAGDTQYF.

The genes are TRBV6-6 and TRBJ1-2; 7 bases agree with TRBD1. V shed 9 bases, J shed 1 base, and the junction held 14 bases outside the gene matches. The CDR3 consists of 16 residues. The V gene's germline CDR1 is MNHNY and CDR2 SVGAGI (reference sequence). The CDR3, as DNA: TGTGCCAGTACCGCCTCTGGGACAGAGATTAACTATGGCTACACCTTC. Translating gives CASTASGTEINYGYTF.

The J gene is TRBJ2-2, the V gene TRBV9, with unresolved D. Trimming cost V 0 bases and J 7 bases, with 7 bases left between them. The CDR3 consists of 13 residues. The V gene's germline CDR1 is SGDLS and CDR2 YYNGEE. DNA of the CDR3: TGTGCCAGCAGCGTAGCCCCAGGCGGGGAGCTGTTTTTT. Translated: CASSVAPGGELFF.

This clone appeared a few times. In the same sample, other DNA sequences code for this CDR3. The V gene is TRBV7-9, the J gene TRBJ2-3; no reliable D call. The CDR3 runs 12 residues. CDR1 and CDR2 from the germline V gene are SEHNR and FQNEAQ (reference sequence). V lost 0 bases and J 9 bases, leaving 7 bases between the germline ends. CDR3: CASSLALDTQYF. CDR3 in DNA: TGTGCCAGCAGCTTAGCTCTTGACACGCAGTATTTT.

This clone was counted a single time. J is TRBJ1-2 and V is TRBV28; 9 nucleotides line up with TRBD1. V was pared by 10 bases and J by 6 bases, with 12 bases of the junction left unmatched. The germline gives CDR1 MDHEN, CDR2 SYDVKM. The CDR3 spans 14 residues. CDR3 residues: CATTGTGLRDGYTF. DNA for the CDR3: TGTGCCACCACCGGGACAGGGTTGCGGGATGGCTACACCTTC.

This clone was detected a few times. This chain links TRBV2 with TRBJ1-5; 8 nucleotides match TRBD1. CDR1 and CDR2 from the germline V gene are SNHLY and FYNNEI. V was pared by 1 base and J by 6 bases, with 2 bases of the junction left unmatched. This CDR3 has 14 residues. Here the CDR3 reads CASSEGQGTQPQHF. CDR3 bases: TGTGCCAGCAGTGAAGGACAGGGGACTCAGCCCCAGCATTTT.

CDR3 DNA sequence: TGCGCCAGCAGCCCCCCCGGGGGACGAGAAGACTTCACAGATACGCAGTATTTT. Amino acids: CASSPPGGREDFTDTQYF. J is TRBJ2-3 and V is TRBV4-1; the D gene is possibly TRBD2 (6 bases). Trimming shortened V by 4 bases and J by 2 bases, and 22 bases separated the two germline ends. CDR1 is MGHRA, CDR2 YSYEKL, per germline. The CDR3 is 18 amino acids.

The V and J genes are TRBV10-3 and TRBJ1-5; TRBD1 is a possible D gene (5 bases). The V gene lost 3 bases and the J gene lost 7 bases, with 13 bases spanning the gap. Looked up from germline, CDR1 is ENHRY and CDR2 is SYGVKD. This CDR3 contains 14 residues. CDR3 in amino acids: CAISDGRSGQPQHF. CDR3 nucleotides: TGTGCCATCAGTGATGGGAGATCAGGGCAGCCCCAGCATTTT.

This clone was observed at least ten times. This chain joins TRBV7-9 and TRBJ2-3, with D uncertain. Per germline, CDR1 SEHNR and CDR2 FQNEAQ (reference sequence). The CDR3 is made up of 16 amino acids. With 4 bases removed from V and 0 bases from J, the gap between germline ends came to 14 bases. CDR3 protein: CASSSQGSPSTDTQYF. CDR3 nucleotide sequence: TGTGCCAGCAGCTCCCAAGGTAGCCCCAGCACAGATACGCAGTATTTT. The full variable domain, rest sourced from reference TRBV7-9 and TRBJ2-3, is DTGVSQNPRHKITKRGQNVTFRCDPISEHNRLYWYRQTLGQGPEFLTYFQNEAQLEKSRLLSDRFSAERPKGSFSTLEIQRTEQGDSAMYLCASSSQGSPSTDTQYFGPGTRLTVL.

The DNA of the CDR3 is TGCGCCAGCAGCTCGGATGGTACCGGGGAGCTGTTTTTT. This sequence encodes CASSSDGTGELFF. The chain links TRBV5-1 to TRBJ2-2; D is unresolved. The germline V and J ends were trimmed by 3 bases and 5 bases, with 8 bases remaining between them. The length of the CDR3 is 13 residues. CDR1 SGHRS and CDR2 YFSETQ come from the germline V gene.

This clone was seen only a few times. CDR3 nucleotides: TGTGCCTGGAACAAGGTCCCGGGAACTGAAGCTTTCTTT. Translated, it gives CAWNKVPGTEAFF. This sequence joins TRBV30 and TRBJ1-1, with D hard to call. V dropped 4 bases and J dropped 5 bases, with 14 bases sitting between them. The CDR3 sequence is 13 residues long. Germline lookup yields CDR1 GTSNPN and CDR2 SVGIG (reference sequence).

The CDR3 sequence: CASSSSWGAWEKLFF. CDR3 sequence (DNA): TGTGCCAGCAGCTCCTCATGGGGGGCGTGGGAAAAACTGTTTTTT. The rearrangement links TRBV7-2 to TRBJ1-4; D possibly corresponds to TRBD1 (6 bases). Germline V CDR1 and CDR2: SGHTA, FQGNSA. This CDR3 is built from 15 residues. Trimming took 4 bases from V and 8 from J, leaving 17 bases between them.